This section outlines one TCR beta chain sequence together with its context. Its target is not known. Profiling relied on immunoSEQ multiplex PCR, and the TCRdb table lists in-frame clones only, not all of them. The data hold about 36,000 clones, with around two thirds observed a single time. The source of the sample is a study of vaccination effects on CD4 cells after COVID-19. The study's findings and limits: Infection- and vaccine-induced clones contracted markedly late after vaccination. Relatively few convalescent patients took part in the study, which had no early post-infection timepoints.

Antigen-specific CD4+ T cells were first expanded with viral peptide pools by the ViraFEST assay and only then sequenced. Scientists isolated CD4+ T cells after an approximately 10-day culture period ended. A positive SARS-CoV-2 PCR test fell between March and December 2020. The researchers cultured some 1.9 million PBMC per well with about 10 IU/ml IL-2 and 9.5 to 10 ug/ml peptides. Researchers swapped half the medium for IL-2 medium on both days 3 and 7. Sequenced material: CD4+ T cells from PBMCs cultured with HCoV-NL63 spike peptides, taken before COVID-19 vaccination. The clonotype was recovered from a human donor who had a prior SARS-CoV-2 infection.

DNA for the CDR3: TGCGCCAGCAGGATGGGACTAGCGGCACAAGAGACCCAGTACTTC. Translation gives CASRMGLAAQETQYF. The chain links TRBV10-2 to TRBJ2-5, with 11 bases identical to TRBD2. Trimming cost V 6 bases and J 2 bases; bases outside gene matches: 5. The germline V gene encodes CDR1 WSHSY and CDR2 SAAADI. This CDR3 region has 15 residues.